This TCR beta chain is from a study of T cell responses to AZD1222 COVID-19 vaccine. Using immunoSEQ multiplex PCR, the repertoire was profiled, and TCRdb retains in-frame clones only, with some absent. The sample holds some 120,000 clones, roughly 88% seen once. On this clone itself: Its antigen is unidentified.

The V segment lost 5 bases and the J segment 8 bases; nucleotides outside the gene matches: 8. The germline gives CDR1 MNHEY, CDR2 SVGAGI. This CDR3 has 14 amino acids. Study results and limitations: Two AZD1222 doses significantly raised spike-specific TCR breadth and depth over controls. Donors were chiefly white British, with a greater number of females, and clonal diversity was perhaps underestimated. Of the AZD1222 recipients, only 5 or 6 were seropositive at baseline. Regions 160-218 and 743-854 dominated among vaccine-associated CD4 TCRs spanning spike.

This sequence was found in an adult in good health. The material sequenced was peripheral blood, taken on day 0 of AZD1222 vaccination. V usage is TRBV6-5 and J usage is TRBJ1-4, with 7 bases matching TRBD1. The CDR3, as DNA: TGTGCCAGCAGTACCGGGACAGCGAAAGAAAAACTGTTTTTT. Protein sequence: CASSTGTAKEKLFF.